The T cell receptor (beta chain) under discussion was sequenced for a study of T cell repertoires in cytomegalovirus infection. Study-level information: Indications came from public TCR beta signatures; they pointed to CMV infection and to a matching HLA type. General study findings and limits: There were HLA-C-restricted CMV-specific TCR beta clonotypes dominating the ex vivo response. Based on cumulative public TCR beta family frequency, carriers of CMV plus the relevant HLA were identified.

Via MiXCR, TCRdb re-called the reads, giving one row per CDR3 protein. The table shows approximately 490,000 distinct CDR3 sequences, with approximately 10% occurring only once. Concerning this clonotype: What it recognizes is unknown.

The CDR3 runs to 16 residues. Germline assignment: CDR1 SEHNR and CDR2 FQNEAQ (reference sequence). The ends lost 0 bases at V and 2 bases at J; junction bases unmatched: 5. The sequencing input was PBMCs. V is TRBV7-9 and J is TRBJ1-2, with 8 bases aligning to TRBD1. The sequence was obtained from a human donor in good health (CMV status not recorded). Some clones in this sample may be carry-over from other donors' samples. The CDR3 loop is CASSLAPTGVNYGYTF. The CDR3 DNA reads as TGTGCCAGCAGCTTAGCCCCGACAGGGGTAAACTATGGCTACACCTTC.